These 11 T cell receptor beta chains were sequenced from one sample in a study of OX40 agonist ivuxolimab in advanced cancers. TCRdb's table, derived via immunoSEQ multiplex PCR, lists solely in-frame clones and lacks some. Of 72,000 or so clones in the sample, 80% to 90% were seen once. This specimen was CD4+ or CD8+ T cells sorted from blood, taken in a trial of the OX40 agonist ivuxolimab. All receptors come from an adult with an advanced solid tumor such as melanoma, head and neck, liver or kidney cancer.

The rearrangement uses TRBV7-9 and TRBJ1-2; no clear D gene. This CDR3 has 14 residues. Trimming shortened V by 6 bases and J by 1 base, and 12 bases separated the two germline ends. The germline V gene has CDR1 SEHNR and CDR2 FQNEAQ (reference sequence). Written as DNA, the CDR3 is TGTGCCAGCAGAGGGCGGACGAATAACTATGGCTACACCTTC. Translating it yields CASRGRTNNYGYTF.

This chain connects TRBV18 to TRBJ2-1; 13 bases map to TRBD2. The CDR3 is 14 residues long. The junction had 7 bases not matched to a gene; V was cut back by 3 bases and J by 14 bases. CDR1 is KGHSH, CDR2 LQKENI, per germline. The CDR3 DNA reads TGTGCCAGCTCACCGACACCGGGACTAGCGGGAAAGTTCTTC. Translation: CASSPTPGLAGKFF.

CDR3 coding DNA: TGTGCCAGTAGTAACCCTGGGGGACTAGCGGGAGCAGATACGCAGTATTTT. Its translation is CASSNPGGLAGADTQYF. The chain combines TRBV19 with TRBJ2-3; 14 bases line up with TRBD2. This CDR3 is built from 17 residues. The germline V gene encodes CDR1 LNHDA and CDR2 SQIVND (reference sequence). V gave up 4 bases and J gave up 4 bases; unmatched junction bases: 7.

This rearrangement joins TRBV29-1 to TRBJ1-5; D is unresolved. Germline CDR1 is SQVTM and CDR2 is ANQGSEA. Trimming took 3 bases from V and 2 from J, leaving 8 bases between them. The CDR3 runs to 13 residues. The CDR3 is CSVDGGGNQPQHF. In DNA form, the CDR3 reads TGCAGCGTTGACGGTGGGGGCAATCAGCCCCAGCATTTT.

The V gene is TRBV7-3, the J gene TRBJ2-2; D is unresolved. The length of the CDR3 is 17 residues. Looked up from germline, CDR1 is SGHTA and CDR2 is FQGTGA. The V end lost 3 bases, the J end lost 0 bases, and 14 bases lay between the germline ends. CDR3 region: CASSFSPSSANTGELFF. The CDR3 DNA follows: TGTGCCAGCAGCTTCTCTCCTAGTTCCGCGAACACCGGGGAGCTGTTTTTT.

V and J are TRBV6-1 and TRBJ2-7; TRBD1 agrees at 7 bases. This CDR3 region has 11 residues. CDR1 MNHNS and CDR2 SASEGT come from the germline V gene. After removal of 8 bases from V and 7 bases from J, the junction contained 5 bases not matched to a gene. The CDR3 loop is CASHRGREQYF. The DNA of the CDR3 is TGTGCCAGCCACAGGGGAAGAGAGCAGTACTTC.

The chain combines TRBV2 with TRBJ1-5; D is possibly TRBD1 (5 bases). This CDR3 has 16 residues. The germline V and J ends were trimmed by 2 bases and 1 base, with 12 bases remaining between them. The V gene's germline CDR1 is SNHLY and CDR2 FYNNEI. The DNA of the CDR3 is TGTGCCAGCAGTGAACGACCAGGGTTAAGCAATCAGCCCCAGCATTTT. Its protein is CASSERPGLSNQPQHF.

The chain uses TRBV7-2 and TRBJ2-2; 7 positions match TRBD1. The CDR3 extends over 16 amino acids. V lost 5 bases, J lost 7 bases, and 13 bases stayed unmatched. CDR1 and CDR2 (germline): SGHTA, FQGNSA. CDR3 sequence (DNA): TGTGCCAGCAGCCCTCAAACCAGGGGGTCGGGCGGGGAGCTGTTTTTT. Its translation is CASSPQTRGSGGELFF. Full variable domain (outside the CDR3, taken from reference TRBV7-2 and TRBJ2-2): GAGVSQSPSNKVTEKGKDVELRCDPISGHTALYWYRQSLGQGLEFLIYFQGNSAPDKSGLPSDRFSAERTGGSVSTLTIQRTQQEDSAVYLCASSPQTRGSGGELFFGEGSRLTVL.

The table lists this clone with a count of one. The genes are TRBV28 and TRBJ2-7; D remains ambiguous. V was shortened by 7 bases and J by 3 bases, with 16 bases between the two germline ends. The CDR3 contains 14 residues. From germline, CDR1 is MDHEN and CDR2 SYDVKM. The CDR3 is CASTTSGYYYEQYF. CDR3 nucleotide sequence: TGTGCCAGCACTACCTCGGGTTACTACTACGAGCAGTACTTC. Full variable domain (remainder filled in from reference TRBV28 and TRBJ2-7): DVKVTQSSRYLVKRTGEKVFLECVQDMDHENMFWYRQDPGLGLRLIYFSYDVKMKEKGDIPEGYSVSREKKERFSLILESASTNQTSMYLCASTTSGYYYEQYFGPGTRLTVT.

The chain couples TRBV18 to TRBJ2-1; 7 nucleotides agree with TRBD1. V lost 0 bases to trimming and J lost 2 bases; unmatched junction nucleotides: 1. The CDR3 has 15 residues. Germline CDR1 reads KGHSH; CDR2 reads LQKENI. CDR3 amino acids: CASSPPDRAYNEQFF. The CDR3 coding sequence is TGTGCCAGCTCACCACCAGACAGGGCCTACAATGAGCAGTTCTTC.

The CDR3 reads CASTDTVAYGYTF. The CDR3 DNA sequence: TGTGCCAGCACCGATACAGTTGCCTATGGCTACACCTTC. The V and J genes are TRBV6-5 and TRBJ1-2; the D is unclear. The ends were cut back, 7 bases at V and 4 bases at J, with 13 bases in the middle. Germline V gives CDR1 MNHEY, CDR2 SVGAGI. The CDR3 is 13 amino acids.